A single sample gave rise to the 29 T cell receptor beta chains below, sequenced in a study of OX40 agonist ivuxolimab in advanced cancers. Library generation was performed with the immunoSEQ multiplex PCR assay. Here the immuneACCESS table is served through TCRdb, limited to in-frame sequences with V and J called. Missing clones are a known gap in these copies; in checked studies unresolved V genes cover under half, and the rest lacks a known reason. The sample table holds about 93,000 clones, of which 94% were seen once. Approximately 2.4% of the sample goes to the ten largest clones. Sequencing used CD4+ or CD8+ T cells sorted from blood, obtained in a trial of the OX40 agonist ivuxolimab. These receptors were taken from an adult with an advanced solid tumor such as melanoma, head and neck, liver or kidney cancer.

V usage is TRBV15 and J usage is TRBJ2-7, with D possibly TRBD1 on 5 matching bases. Germline V gives CDR1 LNHNV, CDR2 YYDKDF (reference sequence). There are 12 residues in the CDR3. V gave up 6 bases and J gave up 4 bases, with 10 bases separating them. CDR3: CATSLDNYEQYF. Written as DNA, the CDR3 is TGTGCCACCAGTTTGGACAATTACGAGCAGTACTTC.

The chain links TRBV6-5 to TRBJ2-7, with 15 bases lining up with TRBD2. Per germline, CDR1 MNHEY and CDR2 SVGAGI. Trimming at V came to 6 bases and at J to 7 bases, leaving 4 bases not matched to a gene. This CDR3 region has 14 residues. The CDR3 region has the DNA TGTGCCAGCAGCGGACTAGCGGGGGGGAAGGAGCAGTACTTC. It codes for CASSGLAGGKEQYF.

This chain joins TRBV27 and TRBJ1-5; D is ambiguous. The CDR3 covers 14 residues. Trimming cost V 4 bases and J 0 bases, with 7 bases left between them. Germline V gene data show CDR1 as MNHEY and CDR2 as SMNVEV (reference sequence). Here the CDR3 reads CASSSQYSNQPQHF. DNA of the CDR3: TGTGCCAGCAGTTCCCAGTATAGCAATCAGCCCCAGCATTTT.

The gene calls are TRBV19 and TRBJ1-2, with D uncertain. CDR3 size: 11 residues. Trimming stripped 3 bases from V and 8 bases from J, with 7 bases between. The germline gives CDR1 LNHDA, CDR2 SQIVND (reference sequence). CDR3 sequence: CASSMRGGYTF. The DNA for the CDR3 is TGTGCCAGTAGTATGCGGGGAGGCTACACCTTC. The full variable domain, in which reference TRBV19 and TRBJ1-2 provide the parts outside the CDR3, is DGGITQSPKYLFRKEGQNVTLSCEQNLNHDAMYWYRQDPGQGLRLIYYSQIVNDFQKGDIAEGYSVSREKKESFPLTVTSAQKNPTAFYLCASSMRGGYTFGSGTRLTVV.

The chain recombines TRBV27 with TRBJ1-1; the D is unclear. CDR3 length equals 13 residues. CDR1 is MNHEY and CDR2 is SMNVEV in the germline V gene (reference sequence). V lost 4 bases to trimming and J lost 4 bases, with 10 bases between them. CDR3 DNA: TGTGCCAGCAGTTGGAGAGGCGGCACTGAAGCTTTCTTT. It translates to CASSWRGGTEAFF.

The chain carries TRBV15 and TRBJ2-7; 8 nucleotides align to TRBD1. The CDR3 length is 17 residues. The germline gives CDR1 LNHNV, CDR2 YYDKDF (reference sequence). V dropped 0 bases and J dropped 4; count of bases not matched to a gene: 11. The CDR3: CATSRDRRGRGLYEQYF. CDR3 sequence (DNA): TGTGCCACCAGCAGAGATAGAAGGGGCAGGGGGCTTTACGAGCAGTACTTC.

The chain carries TRBV4-1 and TRBJ1-5; D is ambiguous. Germline-derived CDR1 and CDR2 are MGHRA and YSYEKL. CDR3 size: 16 residues. V gave up 4 bases and J gave up 1 base, with 14 bases separating them. As DNA, the CDR3 is TGCGCCAGCAGCCCGGATCCAGGCGTGAGCAATCAGCCCCAGCATTTT. It yields the protein CASSPDPGVSNQPQHF.

This clone showed up just once. The V call is TRBV4-1, the J call TRBJ2-2; perhaps TRBD1 as D (5 bases). The CDR3 runs 14 residues. V was trimmed by 1 base and J by 3 bases, leaving 6 bases between them. Per the germline V gene, CDR1 is MGHRA and CDR2 is YSYEKL. CDR3 in amino acids: CASSQAGYTGELFF. The DNA of the CDR3 is TGCGCCAGCAGCCAAGCAGGGTACACCGGGGAGCTGTTTTTT.

V and J are TRBV5-1 and TRBJ2-7; D remains ambiguous. The CDR3 length is 13 residues. The V gene lost 6 bases and the J gene lost 4 bases, with 14 bases spanning the gap. Per germline, CDR1 SGHRS and CDR2 YFSETQ. CDR3 sequence reads: CASTIRVGYEQYF. In DNA form, the CDR3 reads TGCGCCAGCACCATTAGGGTCGGTTACGAGCAGTACTTC. Supplemented by reference TRBV5-1 and TRBJ2-7, the full variable domain reads KAGVTQTPRYLIKTRGQQVTLSCSPISGHRSVSWYQQTPGQGLQFLFEYFSETQRNKGNFPGRFSGRQFSNSRSEMNVSTLELGDSALYLCASTIRVGYEQYFGPGTRLTVT.

The chain joins TRBV28 to TRBJ2-3; TRBD2 matches at 9 bases. Germline CDR1 and CDR2: MDHEN and SYDVKM. Trimming at V came to 5 bases and at J to 0 bases, leaving 6 bases not matched to a gene. This CDR3 contains 16 residues. CDR3 sequence (DNA): TGTGCCAGCAGTGTCGAGCGGGGGGCCAGCACAGATACGCAGTATTTT. The encoded protein is CASSVERGASTDTQYF.

The genes are TRBV15 and TRBJ1-3, with TRBD1 as a possible D gene (6 bases). Trimming pared 2 bases from V and 2 bases from J, leaving 13 bases between. The CDR3 covers 16 residues. The V gene's germline CDR1 is LNHNV and CDR2 YYDKDF (reference sequence). The CDR3 is CATSRTGKVAGNTIYF. The CDR3 DNA reads TGTGCCACCAGCAGAACAGGGAAAGTCGCTGGAAACACCATATATTTT.

The chain recombines TRBV15 with TRBJ2-7; D gene ambiguous. This CDR3 region has 13 residues. Germline V gene data show CDR1 as LNHNV and CDR2 as YYDKDF (reference sequence). V dropped 2 bases and J dropped 4 bases, with 9 bases sitting between them. The CDR3 is CATSRTERYEQYF. Written as DNA, the CDR3 is TGTGCCACCAGCAGAACCGAGAGATACGAGCAGTACTTC.

In its sample, this clone was seen once. This chain uses TRBV13 with TRBJ1-3; D remains ambiguous. This CDR3 comprises 15 residues. Germline loops: CDR1 PRHDT, CDR2 FYEKMQ (reference sequence). Trimming removed 5 bases from V and 7 bases from J, with 18 bases in between. CDR3 protein: CASSPQAGIGNTIYF. DNA of the CDR3: TGTGCCAGCAGCCCCCAGGCAGGAATTGGGAACACCATATATTTT.

This clone was detected a few times. The rearrangement uses TRBV4-1 and TRBJ1-5; 7 nucleotides align to TRBD1. The CDR3 is made up of 12 amino acids. In germline, CDR1 is MGHRA, CDR2 YSYEKL. Losses at the gene ends were 5 bases for V and 9 bases for J; bases not matched to a gene: 4. CDR3 protein: CASSVQGGPQHF. Written as DNA, the CDR3 is TGCGCCAGCAGCGTTCAGGGGGGGCCCCAGCATTTT.

The gene calls are TRBV30 and TRBJ2-5; 10 bases are shared with TRBD2. This CDR3 contains 15 residues. The V gene end was trimmed by 2 bases and the J gene end by 5 bases; junction bases not matched to a gene: 8. The V gene's germline CDR1 is GTSNPN and CDR2 SVGIG (reference sequence). CDR3 in amino acids: CAWSWTSGEAETQYF. The CDR3, as DNA: TGTGCCTGGAGTTGGACTAGCGGTGAGGCGGAGACCCAGTACTTC.

The chain has TRBV2 and TRBJ2-7; D is unclear. CDR3 length: 13 residues. Germline-derived CDR1 and CDR2 are SNHLY and FYNNEI. V shed 3 bases and J shed 2 bases, with 8 bases lying between them. The CDR3 nucleotides read TGTGCCAGCAGTGACAGGCCAGCCTACGAGCAGTACTTC. Translated: CASSDRPAYEQYF. Supplemented by reference TRBV2 and TRBJ2-7, the full variable domain reads EPEVTQTPSHQVTQMGQEVILRCVPISNHLYFYWYRQILGQKVEFLVSFYNNEISEKSEIFDDQFSVERPDGSNFTLKIRSTKLEDSAMYFCASSDRPAYEQYFGPGTRLTVT.

The V and J genes are TRBV5-1 and TRBJ2-1, with 7 positions matching TRBD1. V trimming: 3 bases; J trimming: 8 bases; junction bases outside the gene matches: 5. From germline, CDR1 is SGHRS and CDR2 YFSETQ. The length of the CDR3 is 13 residues. CDR3 region: CASSSNRGDEQFF. The DNA of the CDR3 is TGCGCCAGCAGCTCGAACAGGGGAGATGAGCAGTTCTTC. Based on the CDR3 plus reference TRBV5-1 and TRBJ2-1, the full variable domain is KAGVTQTPRYLIKTRGQQVTLSCSPISGHRSVSWYQQTPGQGLQFLFEYFSETQRNKGNFPGRFSGRQFSNSRSEMNVSTLELGDSALYLCASSSNRGDEQFFGPGTRLTVL.

The V and J genes are TRBV29-1 and TRBJ2-7, with D unclear. V lost 1 base to trimming and J lost 3 bases, with 4 bases between them. This CDR3 has 11 residues. The germline CDR1 and CDR2 sequences are SQVTM and ANQGSEA. CDR3 nucleotide sequence: TGCAGCGTTGAAGGGGGCTACGAGCAGTACTTC. Amino acids: CSVEGGYEQYF.

The J gene is TRBJ2-7, the V gene TRBV6-5, with TRBD1 as a possible D gene (6 bases). This CDR3 contains 15 residues. The V and J ends lost 5 bases and 2 bases respectively, with 16 bases between them. Germline CDR1 reads MNHEY; CDR2 reads SVGAGI. Here the CDR3 reads CASSPPVRDTYEQYF. In nucleotides, the CDR3 is TGTGCCAGCAGTCCCCCTGTGAGGGACACCTACGAGCAGTACTTC.

V usage is TRBV7-2 and J usage is TRBJ2-7, with 8 bases fitting TRBD2. Germline CDR1 and CDR2: SGHTA and FQGNSA. This CDR3 has 13 residues. J gave up 4 bases and V 5 bases, and 4 bases lay outside the gene matches. The CDR3 coding sequence is TGTGCCAGCAGCCCGGGCGGGGGGTACGAGCAGTACTTC. This encodes CASSPGGGYEQYF.

The chain combines TRBV27 with TRBJ1-6, with D possibly TRBD1 on 5 matching bases. CDR3 length: 14 residues. Germline assignment: CDR1 MNHEY and CDR2 SMNVEV (reference sequence). V lost 5 bases and J lost 10, with 15 bases in between. CDR3: CASSVGQGRSPLHF. Written as DNA, the CDR3 is TGTGCCAGCAGTGTCGGGCAGGGCCGGTCACCCCTCCACTTT.

Remarks on this clone: Distinct nucleotide sequences in the sample also encode this CDR3. V usage is TRBV4-1 and J usage is TRBJ2-7; TRBD2 matches at 10 bases. The CDR3 is 18 amino acids. After removal of 1 base from V and 3 bases from J, the junction contained 12 bases not matched to a gene. Germline-derived CDR1 and CDR2 are MGHRA and YSYEKL. CDR3 bases: TGCGCCAGCAGCCAAGTTGAAAGCGGGAGGGCCCCTATCTACGAGCAGTACTTC. Translation: CASSQVESGRAPIYEQYF.

V gene TRBV19 combines with J gene TRBJ2-7; 8 nucleotides align to TRBD1. After removal of 3 bases from V and 3 bases from J, the junction contained 7 bases not matched to a gene. The CDR3 contains 15 residues. CDR1 is LNHDA, CDR2 SQIVND, per germline (reference sequence). In DNA form, the CDR3 reads TGTGCCAGTAGTATGGGACAGGTTCCCATCTACGAGCAGTACTTC. Its translation: CASSMGQVPIYEQYF.

J is TRBJ1-2 and V is TRBV5-7; TRBD1 matches at 8 bases. TRBV5-7 is given ORF status, its function remaining uncertain. This CDR3 region has 13 residues. Trimming took 3 bases from V and 7 from J; bases not matched to a gene: 5. CDR3 in amino acids: CASSSGGGTGYTF. In nucleotides, the CDR3 is TGTGCCAGCAGCTCAGGGGGCGGGACTGGCTACACCTTC.

CDR3 amino acids: CASSMGSGSSYEQYF. CDR3 bases: TGTGCCAGTAGTATGGGTAGCGGGAGTTCCTACGAGCAGTACTTC. V gene TRBV19 combines with J gene TRBJ2-7; 9 bases map to TRBD2. There are 15 residues in the CDR3. Germline CDR1 is LNHDA and CDR2 is SQIVND (reference sequence). V lost 3 bases to trimming and J lost 1 base; unmatched junction nucleotides: 4.

The chain is built from TRBV4-3 and TRBJ2-5, with 11 bases lining up with TRBD2. Germline CDR1 is LGHNA and CDR2 is YSLEER. V lost 6 bases, J lost 4 bases, and 7 bases stayed unmatched. The CDR3 has 15 amino acids. The CDR3 protein is CASSLYLAGGETQYF. CDR3 sequence (DNA): TGCGCCAGCAGTCTTTACCTAGCGGGGGGAGAGACCCAGTACTTC.

The V call is TRBV15, the J call TRBJ2-5; D is uncertain. The DNA end favors TRBJ2-7, so the J call may be wrong. This CDR3 region has 14 residues. Per germline, CDR1 LNHNV and CDR2 YYDKDF (reference sequence). CDR3 loop: CATSREIETIEQYF. CDR3 in DNA: TGTGCCACCAGCAGAGAAATCGAAACAATCGAGCAGTACTTC.

The chain joins TRBV11-2 to TRBJ1-2; 10 bases map to TRBD1. Germline CDR1 SGHAT, CDR2 FQNNGV. The CDR3 has 16 amino acids. With V trimmed by 3 bases and J by 1 base, 5 bases remained unmatched. The CDR3 DNA reads as TGTGCCAGCAGCTTGGGGACAGGGGCTGGTAACTATGGCTACACCTTC. It is translated as CASSLGTGAGNYGYTF.

The chain couples TRBV5-1 to TRBJ2-3, with 7 bases lining up with TRBD1. V trimming: 3 bases; J trimming: 2 bases; junction bases outside the gene matches: 12. The CDR3 consists of 17 residues. Germline loops: CDR1 SGHRS, CDR2 YFSETQ. As DNA, the CDR3 is TGCGCCAGCAGCTCAACTCCCCGACAGGGACCCACAGATACGCAGTATTTT. It translates to CASSSTPRQGPTDTQYF. Full variable domain (outside the CDR3, taken from reference TRBV5-1 and TRBJ2-3): KAGVTQTPRYLIKTRGQQVTLSCSPISGHRSVSWYQQTPGQGLQFLFEYFSETQRNKGNFPGRFSGRQFSNSRSEMNVSTLELGDSALYLCASSSTPRQGPTDTQYFGPGTRLTVL.